This T cell receptor (beta chain) was retrieved from a study of T cell responses to AZD1222 COVID-19 vaccine. Study conclusions and caveats: There were mostly white British donors and more females than males, and clonal diversity was possibly underestimated.

As concerns this clone: The target antigen is unknown.

Sequenced by immunoSEQ multiplex PCR; TCRdb stores in-frame clones only, minus some. The sample shows about 160,000 clones, about 91% of them seen only once. The V end lost 0 bases, the J end lost 8 bases, and 11 bases lay between the germline ends. Germline V gene data show CDR1 as LGHNA and CDR2 as YNFKEQ. CDR3 length: 14 residues. The chain recombines TRBV4-2 with TRBJ1-5, with unresolved D. This sequence was found in an adult in good health. The sequencing used peripheral blood, collected on day 0 of AZD1222 vaccination. The CDR3 DNA is TGTGCCAGCAGCCAAGATAAAGGGTTAGAGCCCCAGCATTTT. It codes for CASSQDKGLEPQHF.